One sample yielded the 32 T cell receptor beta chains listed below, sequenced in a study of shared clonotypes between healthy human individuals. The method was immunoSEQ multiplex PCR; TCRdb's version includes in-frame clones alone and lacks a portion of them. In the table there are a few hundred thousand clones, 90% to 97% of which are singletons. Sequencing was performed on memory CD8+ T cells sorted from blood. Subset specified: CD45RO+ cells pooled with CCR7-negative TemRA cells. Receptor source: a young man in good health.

The CDR3 nucleotides read TGTGCCAGCAGGGCTAGGGGCTATGGCTACACCTTC. Translation gives CASRARGYGYTF. The V gene is TRBV28, the J gene TRBJ1-2, with D perhaps TRBD1 (5 bases). The length of the CDR3 is 12 residues. Trimming took off 6 bases at V and 4 bases at J, with 9 bases between the two ends. CDR1 and CDR2 from the germline V gene are MDHEN and SYDVKM.

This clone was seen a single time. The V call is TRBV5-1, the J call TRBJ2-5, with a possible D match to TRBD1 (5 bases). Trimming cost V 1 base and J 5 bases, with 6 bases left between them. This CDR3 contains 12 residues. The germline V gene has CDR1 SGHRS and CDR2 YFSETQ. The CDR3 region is CASSLYRETQYF. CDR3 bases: TGCGCCAGCAGCTTGTACAGGGAGACCCAGTACTTC.

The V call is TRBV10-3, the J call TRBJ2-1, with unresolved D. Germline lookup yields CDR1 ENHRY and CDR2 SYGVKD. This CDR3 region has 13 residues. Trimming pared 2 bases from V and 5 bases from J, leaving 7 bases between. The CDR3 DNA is TGTGCCATCAGTGAGAAAGGTAACAATGAGCAGTTCTTC. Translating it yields CAISEKGNNEQFF.

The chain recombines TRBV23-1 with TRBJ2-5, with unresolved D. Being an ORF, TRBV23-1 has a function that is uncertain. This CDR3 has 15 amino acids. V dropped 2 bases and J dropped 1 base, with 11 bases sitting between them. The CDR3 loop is CASSQPRPLQETQYF. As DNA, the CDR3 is TGCGCCAGCAGTCAACCTCGACCCCTCCAAGAGACCCAGTACTTC.

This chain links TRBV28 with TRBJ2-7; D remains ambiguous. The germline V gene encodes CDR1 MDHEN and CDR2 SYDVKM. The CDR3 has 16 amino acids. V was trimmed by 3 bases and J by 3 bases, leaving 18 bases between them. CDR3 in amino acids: CASSFNPRRTLYEQYF. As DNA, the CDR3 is TGTGCCAGCAGTTTTAACCCAAGACGGACCCTCTACGAGCAGTACTTC.

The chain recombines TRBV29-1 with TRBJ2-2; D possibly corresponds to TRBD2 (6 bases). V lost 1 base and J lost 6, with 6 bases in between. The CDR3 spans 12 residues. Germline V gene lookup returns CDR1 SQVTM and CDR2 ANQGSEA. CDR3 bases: TGCAGCGTTGAAGGGGGGGCCGGGGAGCTGTTTTTT. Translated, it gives CSVEGGAGELFF.

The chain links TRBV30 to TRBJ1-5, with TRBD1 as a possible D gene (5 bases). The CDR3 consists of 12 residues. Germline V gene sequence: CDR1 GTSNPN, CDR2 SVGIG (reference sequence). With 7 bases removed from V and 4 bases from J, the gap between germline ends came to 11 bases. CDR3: CAFGTGNQPQHF. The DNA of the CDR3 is TGTGCCTTTGGGACGGGGAATCAGCCCCAGCATTTT.

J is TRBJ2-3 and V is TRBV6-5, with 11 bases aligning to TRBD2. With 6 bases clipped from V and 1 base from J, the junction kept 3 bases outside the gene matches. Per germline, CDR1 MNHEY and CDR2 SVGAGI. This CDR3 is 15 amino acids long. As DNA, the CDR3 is TGTGCCAGCAGACTAGCGGGAGTGCGCACAGATACGCAGTATTTT. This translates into CASRLAGVRTDTQYF.

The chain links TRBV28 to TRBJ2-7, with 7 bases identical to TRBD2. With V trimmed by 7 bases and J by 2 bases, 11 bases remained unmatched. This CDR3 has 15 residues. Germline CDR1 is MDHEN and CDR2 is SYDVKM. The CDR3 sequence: CASKVGAGLPYEQYF. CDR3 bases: TGTGCCAGCAAGGTAGGAGCGGGACTACCCTACGAGCAGTACTTC. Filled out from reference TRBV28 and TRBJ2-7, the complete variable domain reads DVKVTQSSRYLVKRTGEKVFLECVQDMDHENMFWYRQDPGLGLRLIYFSYDVKMKEKGDIPEGYSVSREKKERFSLILESASTNQTSMYLCASKVGAGLPYEQYFGPGTRLTVT.

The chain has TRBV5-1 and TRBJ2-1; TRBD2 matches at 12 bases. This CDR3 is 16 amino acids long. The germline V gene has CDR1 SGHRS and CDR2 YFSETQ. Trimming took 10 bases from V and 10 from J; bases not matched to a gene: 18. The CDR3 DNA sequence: TGCGCCCTCCCAAGTGGGGAACTAGCGGGGGGCAAGGAGCAGTTCTTC. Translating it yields CALPSGELAGGKEQFF.

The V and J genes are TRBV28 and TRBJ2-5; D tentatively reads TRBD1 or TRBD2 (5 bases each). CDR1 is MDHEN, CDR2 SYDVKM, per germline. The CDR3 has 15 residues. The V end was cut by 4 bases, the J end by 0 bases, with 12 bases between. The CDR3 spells CASSSGAGYQETQYF. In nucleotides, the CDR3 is TGTGCCAGCAGTTCCGGGGCCGGATACCAAGAGACCCAGTACTTC.

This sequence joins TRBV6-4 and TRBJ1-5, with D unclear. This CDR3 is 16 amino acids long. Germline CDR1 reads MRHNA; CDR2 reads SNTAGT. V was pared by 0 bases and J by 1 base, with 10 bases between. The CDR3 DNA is TGTGCCAGCAGTGACTCACGGTCGGGCAGCAATCAGCCCCAGCATTTT. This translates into CASSDSRSGSNQPQHF.

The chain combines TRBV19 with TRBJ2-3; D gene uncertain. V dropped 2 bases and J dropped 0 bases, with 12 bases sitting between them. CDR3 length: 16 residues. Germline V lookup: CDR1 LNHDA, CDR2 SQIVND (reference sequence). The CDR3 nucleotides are TGTGCCAGTAGTATATATTGGATGACTAGCACAGATACGCAGTATTTT. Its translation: CASSIYWMTSTDTQYF. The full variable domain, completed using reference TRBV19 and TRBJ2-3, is DGGITQSPKYLFRKEGQNVTLSCEQNLNHDAMYWYRQDPGQGLRLIYYSQIVNDFQKGDIAEGYSVSREKKESFPLTVTSAQKNPTAFYLCASSIYWMTSTDTQYFGPGTRLTVL.

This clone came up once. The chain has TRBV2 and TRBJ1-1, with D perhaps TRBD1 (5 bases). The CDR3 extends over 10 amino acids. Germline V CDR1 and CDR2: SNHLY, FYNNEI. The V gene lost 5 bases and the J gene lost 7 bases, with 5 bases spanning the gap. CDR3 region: CASSTGEAFF. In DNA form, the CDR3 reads TGTGCCAGCAGTACAGGTGAAGCTTTCTTT.

The CDR3 region is CASSSRLREETQYF. The CDR3 region has the DNA TGTGCCAGCAGTTCGAGACTCCGAGAGGAGACCCAGTACTTC. V usage is TRBV28 and J usage is TRBJ2-5, with unresolved D. The CDR3 spans 14 residues. Germline assignment: CDR1 MDHEN and CDR2 SYDVKM. V gave up 4 bases and J gave up 5 bases, with 14 bases separating them. The full variable domain, its missing parts supplied by reference TRBV28 and TRBJ2-5, is DVKVTQSSRYLVKRTGEKVFLECVQDMDHENMFWYRQDPGLGLRLIYFSYDVKMKEKGDIPEGYSVSREKKERFSLILESASTNQTSMYLCASSSRLREETQYFGPGTRLLVL.

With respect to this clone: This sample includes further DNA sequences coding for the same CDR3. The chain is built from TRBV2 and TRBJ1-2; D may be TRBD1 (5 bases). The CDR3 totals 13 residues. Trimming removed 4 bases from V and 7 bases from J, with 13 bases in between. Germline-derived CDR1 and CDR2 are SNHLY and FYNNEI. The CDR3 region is CASSGGLRSGYTF. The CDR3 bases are TGTGCCAGCAGTGGGGGACTGAGAAGTGGCTACACCTTC.

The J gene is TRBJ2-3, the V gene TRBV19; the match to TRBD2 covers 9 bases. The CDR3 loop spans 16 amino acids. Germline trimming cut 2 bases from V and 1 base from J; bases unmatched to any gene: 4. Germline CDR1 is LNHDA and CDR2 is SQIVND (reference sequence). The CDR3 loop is CASSIIAGAGTDTQYF. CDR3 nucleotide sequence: TGTGCCAGTAGTATAATAGCGGGAGCGGGCACAGATACGCAGTATTTT.

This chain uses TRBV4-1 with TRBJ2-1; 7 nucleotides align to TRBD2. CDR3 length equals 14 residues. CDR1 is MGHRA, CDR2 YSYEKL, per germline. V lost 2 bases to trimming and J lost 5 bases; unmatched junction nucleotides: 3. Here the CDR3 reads CASSQSLADNEQFF. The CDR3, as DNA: TGCGCCAGCAGCCAAAGCCTAGCGGACAATGAGCAGTTCTTC.

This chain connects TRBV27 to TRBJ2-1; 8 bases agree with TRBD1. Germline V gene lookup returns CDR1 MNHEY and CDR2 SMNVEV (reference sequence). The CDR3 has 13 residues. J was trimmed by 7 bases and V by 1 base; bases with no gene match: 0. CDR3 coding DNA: TGTGCCAGCAGTTTATGGACAGGGAATGAGCAGTTCTTC. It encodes CASSLWTGNEQFF.

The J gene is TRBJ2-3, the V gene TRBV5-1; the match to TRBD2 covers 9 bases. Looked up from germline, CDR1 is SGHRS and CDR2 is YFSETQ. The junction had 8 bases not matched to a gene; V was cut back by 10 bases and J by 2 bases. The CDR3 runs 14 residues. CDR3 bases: TGCGCCTCCTCGACTAGCGGATACACAGATACGCAGTATTTT. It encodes CASSTSGYTDTQYF.

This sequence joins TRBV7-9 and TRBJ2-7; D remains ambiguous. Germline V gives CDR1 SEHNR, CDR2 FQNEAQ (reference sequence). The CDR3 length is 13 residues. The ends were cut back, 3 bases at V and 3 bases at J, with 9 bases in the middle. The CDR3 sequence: CASSFGFRYEQYF. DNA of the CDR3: TGTGCCAGCAGCTTTGGGTTCCGCTACGAGCAGTACTTC.

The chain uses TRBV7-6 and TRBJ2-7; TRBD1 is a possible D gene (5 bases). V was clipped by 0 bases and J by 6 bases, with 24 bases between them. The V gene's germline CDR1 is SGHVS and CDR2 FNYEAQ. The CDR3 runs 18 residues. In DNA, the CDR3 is TGTGCCAGCAGCTTAGCTAGTAGGGTGGGGCCCATTCGTAGCGAGCAGTACTTC. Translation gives CASSLASRVGPIRSEQYF.

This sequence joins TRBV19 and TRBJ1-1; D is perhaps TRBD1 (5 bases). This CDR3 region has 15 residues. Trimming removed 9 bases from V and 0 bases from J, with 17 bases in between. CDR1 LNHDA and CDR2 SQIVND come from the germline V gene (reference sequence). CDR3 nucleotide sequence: TGTGCCAGAGTTGACGGGACGTCTCTGAACACTGAAGCTTTCTTT. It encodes CARVDGTSLNTEAFF.

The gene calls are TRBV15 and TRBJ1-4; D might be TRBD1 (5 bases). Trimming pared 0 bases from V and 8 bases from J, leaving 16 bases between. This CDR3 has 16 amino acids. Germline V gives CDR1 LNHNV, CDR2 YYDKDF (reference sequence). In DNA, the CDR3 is TGTGCCACCAGCAGAGATCCCCGGGGGGGGAAAGAAAAACTGTTTTTT. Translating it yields CATSRDPRGGKEKLFF.

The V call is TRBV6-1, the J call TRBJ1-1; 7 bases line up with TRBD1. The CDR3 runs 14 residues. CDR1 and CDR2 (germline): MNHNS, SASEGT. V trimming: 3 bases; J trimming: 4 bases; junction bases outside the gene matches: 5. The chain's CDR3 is CASSDGGGVTEAFF. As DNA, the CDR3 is TGTGCCAGCAGTGACGGAGGGGGCGTCACTGAAGCTTTCTTT.

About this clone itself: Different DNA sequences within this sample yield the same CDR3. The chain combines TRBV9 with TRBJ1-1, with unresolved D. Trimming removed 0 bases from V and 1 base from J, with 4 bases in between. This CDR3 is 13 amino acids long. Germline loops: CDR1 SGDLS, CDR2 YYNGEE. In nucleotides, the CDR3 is TGTGCCAGCAGCGTAGGAAGGAACACTGAAGCTTTCTTT. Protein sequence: CASSVGRNTEAFF.

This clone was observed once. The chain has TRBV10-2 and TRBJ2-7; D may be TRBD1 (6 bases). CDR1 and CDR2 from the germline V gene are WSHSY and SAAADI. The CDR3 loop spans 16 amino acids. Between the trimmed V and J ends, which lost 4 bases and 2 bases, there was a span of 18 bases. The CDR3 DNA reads TGCGCCAGCAGTGGACCCCAAGGGGGAGCCCCCTACGAGCAGTACTTC. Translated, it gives CASSGPQGGAPYEQYF.

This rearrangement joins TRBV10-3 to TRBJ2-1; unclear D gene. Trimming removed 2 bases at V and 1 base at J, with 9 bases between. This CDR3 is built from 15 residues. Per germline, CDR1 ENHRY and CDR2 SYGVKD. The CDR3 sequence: CAISENLVSYNEQFF. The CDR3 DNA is TGTGCCATCAGTGAGAATCTCGTTTCCTACAATGAGCAGTTCTTC.

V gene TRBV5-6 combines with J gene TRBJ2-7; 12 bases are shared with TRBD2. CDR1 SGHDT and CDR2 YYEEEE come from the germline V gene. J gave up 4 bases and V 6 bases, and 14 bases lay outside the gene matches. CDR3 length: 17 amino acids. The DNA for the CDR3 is TGTGCCAGCAACAGACTAGCGGGAGTGGGACCACCTTACGAGCAGTACTTC. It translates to CASNRLAGVGPPYEQYF.

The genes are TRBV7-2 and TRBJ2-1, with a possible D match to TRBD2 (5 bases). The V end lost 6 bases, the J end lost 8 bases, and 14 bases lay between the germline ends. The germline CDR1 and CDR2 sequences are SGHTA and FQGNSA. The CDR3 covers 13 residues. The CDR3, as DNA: TGTGCCAGCAGAGAGGACGGGAACCATGAGCAGTTCTTC. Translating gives CASREDGNHEQFF.

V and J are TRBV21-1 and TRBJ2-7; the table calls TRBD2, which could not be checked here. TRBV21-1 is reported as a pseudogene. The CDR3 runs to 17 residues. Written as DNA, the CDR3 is TGTGCCAGCAGCAAAGCCTTTGTGCTAGCGGGAGCCTACGAGCAGTACTTC. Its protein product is CASSKAFVLAGAYEQYF.

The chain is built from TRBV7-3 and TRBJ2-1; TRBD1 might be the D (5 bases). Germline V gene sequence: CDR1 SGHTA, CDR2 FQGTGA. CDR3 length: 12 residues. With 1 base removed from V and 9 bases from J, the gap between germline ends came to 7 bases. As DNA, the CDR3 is TGTGCCAGCAGCTTAAGTAGGGGTGAGCAGTTCTTC. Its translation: CASSLSRGEQFF.